The table lists the clone carrying this T cell receptor beta chain with a few counts. What it binds is not known. The sample belongs to a study of CD8 T cells in ankylosing spondylitis. Each CDR3 protein is one row after TCRdb ran MiXCR on the 5' RACE reads. The repertoire has more than 600,000 distinct CDR3 sequences, 15% to 20% of them found once; the top ten carry about a fifth. There are 14 residues in the CDR3. V shed 6 bases and J 0 bases; nucleotides not matched to a gene: 6. CDR1 and CDR2 from the germline V gene are DFQATT and SNEGSKA (reference sequence). Study conclusions and caveats: Typical of ankylosing spondylitis blood, it appeared, was a TCR beta motif of under 10 highly homologous variants.

This clonotype originated in a male donor with ankylosing spondylitis. The sample taken for sequencing was blood, either unsorted or a sorted T cell fraction (not recorded which). The chain carries TRBV20-1 and TRBJ2-7; 9 bases are shared with TRBD1. CDR3 nucleotides: TGCAGTGCGCGGGACAGGGAAGGCTCCTACGAGCAGTACTTC. This codes for CSARDREGSYEQYF.